The entry below describes one T cell receptor beta chain. Its target is unknown. The record originates from a study of blood T cells in healthy people across ages. The use of a sample-barcoded 5' primer and a J-beta primer mix characterized a second PCR of about 6 to 12 cycles. TCRdb recomputed calls from the 5' RACE reads with MiXCR, one row per CDR3 protein. The profile covers 1.5 million to 2 million distinct CDR3 sequences, with less than 50% appearing a single time and roughly 2.1% taken by the ten largest. Overall study results and limits: Naive T cell percentage showed a strong correlation with the diversity of TCR beta. While age rose, TCR beta diversity per million T cells dropped in a roughly linear way.

Germline CDR1 and CDR2: DFQATT and SNEGSKA (reference sequence). V gave up 7 bases and J gave up 2 bases; unmatched junction bases: 7. The CDR3 extends over 13 amino acids. This sequence was found in a middle-aged woman in good health. The source material was blood. V and J are TRBV20-1 and TRBJ2-5, with TRBD2 matching over 7 bases. CDR3 region: CSGLGGKQETQYF. CDR3 bases: TGCAGTGGCCTCGGGGGGAAACAAGAGACCCAGTACTTC.